This T cell receptor beta chain comes out of a study of T-cell memory formation after mild COVID-19. Whole-study context: The TCR clusters were mostly specific to one donor. Broader study findings: Contracting CD4+ clones were located mainly in CM and EM, and CD8+ clones in EMRA. Some responding clones appeared in pre-infection memory, suggesting cross-reactive memory joined.

UMIs and sample barcodes were carried by the TCR alpha and TCR beta cDNA libraries that 5'RACE produced using constant-segment primers. TCRdb itself ran the 5' RACE reads through MiXCR, one entry per CDR3 protein. The sample lists some 200,000 distinct CDR3 sequences, over 9% occurring once. Many counts were recorded for this clonotype. Its antigen is still unknown. This receptor was taken from a man younger than 35 who had mild COVID-19 (a few samples of this study predate the infection). Cell type and time point are not known. The sample consisted of PBMCs or a T cell subset sorted from them (not recorded which).

CDR3 in amino acids: CASSSLPGQGTTNEKLFF. In DNA form, the CDR3 reads TGTGCCAGCAGTTCATTACCGGGACAGGGGACAACTAATGAAAAACTGTTTTTT. The chain links TRBV12-3 or TRBV12-4 to TRBJ1-4, with TRBD1 matching 10 bases. The CDR3 has 18 residues. J was trimmed by 0 bases and V by 4 bases; bases with no gene match: 8.